The clone carrying this TCR beta chain has a count of ten or more. These data belong to a study of read filtering for tumor transcriptome and immune sequencing. Turning to the study itself: Whole-transcriptome libraries were prepared after DNase treatment. RNA-seq yielded only about 80 to 1,400 TCR reads, IR-seq about 4 to 10.27 million.

Germline CDR1 reads SGHNT; CDR2 reads YYREEE (reference sequence). The V and J ends lost 4 bases and 5 bases, in that order; junction bases with no gene match: 10. CDR3 length: 16 amino acids. The library was built from roughly 400 ng RNA with molecular barcoded adaptors for alpha/delta and beta/gamma chains. TCRdb re-derived calls from the reads in MiXCR, one entry per CDR3 protein. The data show tens of thousands of distinct CDR3 sequences, about 22% seen once. The chain carries TRBV5-4 and TRBJ2-2; 8 nucleotides match TRBD1. Sample: a population of CD138-negative cells sorted from bone marrow. This sequence originates from a donor at least 40 years old with multiple myeloma. This CDR3 reads CASSDKRTGRTGELFF. CDR3 DNA sequence: TGTGCCAGCAGCGATAAACGGACAGGGCGGACCGGGGAGCTGTTTTTT.